These 28 T cell receptor beta chains came from one sample sequenced in a study of shared clonotypes between healthy human individuals. Some clones are missing from TCRdb's copy, which holds only in-frame ones; the method was immunoSEQ multiplex PCR. Here the sample spans around 1.5 million clones, around 98% being singletons. The specimen sequenced was naive CD4+ T cells sorted from blood. Subset noted: CD45RA+ positively selected. Source of these receptors: a man aged 25 to 45 in good health.

DNA for the CDR3: TGTGCCAGCAGCTCGGACGGTTATAGGGGCTACACCTTC. As protein: CASSSDGYRGYTF. This chain joins TRBV7-2 and TRBJ1-2, with D uncertain. Germline V gene lookup returns CDR1 SGHTA and CDR2 FQGNSA. This CDR3 contains 13 residues. V shed 4 bases and J shed 8 bases, with 14 bases lying between them.

CDR3 sequence: CASSAGLAGREQFF. Written as DNA, the CDR3 is TGTGCCAGCAGTGCGGGACTAGCAGGCCGGGAGCAGTTCTTC. This chain links TRBV6-1 with TRBJ2-1, with 9 bases identical to TRBD2. This CDR3 has 14 residues. Losses at the gene ends were 4 bases for V and 10 bases for J; bases not matched to a gene: 8. The germline V gene encodes CDR1 MNHNS and CDR2 SASEGT.

This clone came up once. The J gene is TRBJ2-7, the V gene TRBV5-1; 8 positions agree with TRBD1. Per germline, CDR1 SGHRS and CDR2 YFSETQ. After removal of 1 base from V and 2 bases from J, the junction contained 11 bases not matched to a gene. The CDR3 is 17 amino acids. The CDR3 protein is CASSLWGRGLTTYEQYF. DNA of the CDR3: TGCGCCAGCAGCTTGTGGGGCAGGGGGCTAACCACCTACGAGCAGTACTTC.

The V gene is TRBV5-1, the J gene TRBJ2-7; D possibly corresponds to TRBD1 (6 bases). The CDR3 covers 15 residues. V lost 0 bases, J lost 6 bases, and 16 bases lay in between. The germline gives CDR1 SGHRS, CDR2 YFSETQ. CDR3 nucleotide sequence: TGCGCCAGCAGCTTGGGACTGGACAGTTTTGGCGAGCAGTACTTC. It encodes CASSLGLDSFGEQYF.

The V gene is TRBV11-3, the J gene TRBJ2-7; 10 bases are shared with TRBD2. The CDR3 runs 15 residues. CDR1 SGHNT and CDR2 YENEEA come from the germline V gene. The junction had 4 bases not matched to a gene; V was cut back by 4 bases and J by 1 base. The CDR3 is CASSSASGRSYEQYF. In DNA, the CDR3 is TGTGCCAGCAGCTCAGCTAGCGGGAGATCCTACGAGCAGTACTTC.

This chain joins TRBV7-3 and TRBJ1-1, with D uncertain. Germline CDR1 is SGHTA and CDR2 is FQGTGA. V shed 2 bases and J shed 1 base, with 11 bases lying between them. The CDR3 is 15 residues long. CDR3 residues: CASSLGGVGNTEAFF. In DNA, the CDR3 is TGTGCCAGCAGCTTAGGTGGAGTGGGGAACACTGAAGCTTTCTTT.

The chain employs TRBV10-1 and TRBJ2-7; D is tentatively TRBD1 or TRBD2 (5 bases each). The CDR3 spans 13 residues. Germline CDR1 is WNHNN and CDR2 is SYGVQD (reference sequence). Deletions cut 5 bases from V and 3 bases from J, with 11 bases between. The CDR3: CASSRGANYEQYF. In DNA form, the CDR3 reads TGCGCCAGCAGTCGGGGCGCAAACTACGAGCAGTACTTC.

The chain couples TRBV6-6 to TRBJ1-5, with D unclear. The V and J ends lost 2 bases and 0 bases respectively, with 11 bases between them. The CDR3 has 16 residues. Germline CDR1 MNHNY, CDR2 SVGAGI (reference sequence). CDR3 sequence: CASSYLAGISNQPQHF. For the CDR3, the DNA is TGTGCCAGCAGTTACCTCGCGGGGATTAGCAATCAGCCCCAGCATTTT.

The chain combines TRBV2 with TRBJ2-1, with 9 bases matching TRBD2. The CDR3 runs to 12 residues. Germline lookup yields CDR1 SNHLY and CDR2 FYNNEI. Trimming cost V 6 bases and J 8 bases; bases outside gene matches: 2. CDR3 sequence (DNA): TGTGCCAGCAGAGTAGCGGGAGATGAGCAGTTCTTC. Translated, it gives CASRVAGDEQFF. Complete variable domain (other parts from reference TRBV2 and TRBJ2-1): EPEVTQTPSHQVTQMGQEVILRCVPISNHLYFYWYRQILGQKVEFLVSFYNNEISEKSEIFDDQFSVERPDGSNFTLKIRSTKLEDSAMYFCASRVAGDEQFFGPGTRLTVL.

V gene TRBV28 combines with J gene TRBJ2-2, with D perhaps matching TRBD2 (6 bases). V was clipped by 6 bases and J by 4 bases, with 12 bases between them. Germline loops: CDR1 MDHEN, CDR2 SYDVKM. This CDR3 has 14 amino acids. The CDR3: CASRWRASTGELFF. CDR3 nucleotides: TGTGCCAGCAGATGGAGGGCGTCCACCGGGGAGCTGTTTTTT.

This chain connects TRBV25-1 to TRBJ1-2; D gene unclear. The V end was cut by 6 bases, the J end by 3 bases, with 8 bases between. Germline assignment: CDR1 MGHDK and CDR2 SYGVNS. This CDR3 contains 12 residues. This CDR3 reads CASSNSYYGYTF. The CDR3 nucleotides are TGTGCCAGCAGCAACAGTTACTATGGCTACACCTTC.

Written as DNA, the CDR3 is TGTGCCAGCAGTTACTGGGACGGTAGGAATGGCTACACCTTC. This translates into CASSYWDGRNGYTF. The rearrangement uses TRBV6-5 and TRBJ1-2, with D tentatively TRBD1 (5 bases). CDR1 is MNHEY, CDR2 SVGAGI, per germline. V lost 1 base and J 6 bases, leaving 12 bases between the germline ends. The CDR3 is 14 residues long.

V usage is TRBV5-1 and J usage is TRBJ2-3; 8 nucleotides line up with TRBD2. The V and J ends lost 4 bases and 4 bases, in that order; junction bases with no gene match: 11. Germline assignment: CDR1 SGHRS and CDR2 YFSETQ. The CDR3 runs to 16 residues. The CDR3 loop reads CASSGTSGSAPDTQYF. The CDR3 DNA follows: TGCGCCAGCAGCGGGACAAGCGGGAGTGCCCCAGATACGCAGTATTTT.

The chain carries TRBV19 and TRBJ1-1, with 11 bases identical to TRBD1. Per germline, CDR1 LNHDA and CDR2 SQIVND (reference sequence). There are 16 residues in the CDR3. V lost 7 bases to trimming and J lost 0 bases; unmatched junction nucleotides: 7. CDR3 DNA sequence: TGTGCCAGTACCGGGACAGGGGGTAACATGAACACTGAAGCTTTCTTT. Translated, it gives CASTGTGGNMNTEAFF.

This chain uses TRBV30 with TRBJ2-3; TRBD2 agrees at 13 bases. The V and J ends lost 0 bases and 1 base, in that order; junction bases with no gene match: 1. CDR1 and CDR2 (germline): GTSNPN, SVGIG (reference sequence). This CDR3 comprises 16 residues. The CDR3 DNA is TGTGCCTGGAGTGTTGGACTAGCGGGAGGCACAGATACGCAGTATTTT. Translated: CAWSVGLAGGTDTQYF. The full variable domain, with the rest looked up from reference TRBV30 and TRBJ2-3, is SQTIHQWPATLVQPVGSPLSLECTVEGTSNPNLYWYRQAAGRGLQLLFYSVGIGQISSEVPQNLSASRPQDRQFILSSKKLLLSDSGFYLCAWSVGLAGGTDTQYFGPGTRLTVL.

This chain links TRBV15 with TRBJ1-2; TRBD1 matches 9 bases. CDR1 and CDR2 from the germline V gene are LNHNV and YYDKDF (reference sequence). Trimming took 0 bases from V and 7 from J; bases not matched to a gene: 6. The CDR3 totals 15 residues. CDR3 residues: CATSRDTGTGPGYTF. The CDR3, as DNA: TGTGCCACCAGCAGAGACACCGGGACAGGGCCTGGCTACACCTTC.

The chain joins TRBV6-5 to TRBJ2-1; tentative D call: TRBD2 (5 bases). Germline V gives CDR1 MNHEY, CDR2 SVGAGI. Trimming pared 6 bases from V and 0 bases from J, leaving 12 bases between. The CDR3 loop spans 15 amino acids. CDR3 loop: CASRATGSSYNEQFF. The CDR3 DNA sequence: TGTGCCAGCAGGGCGACGGGGAGCTCCTACAATGAGCAGTTCTTC.

The rearrangement joins TRBV5-1 to TRBJ2-7; a possible D gene is TRBD2 (6 bases). The CDR3 loop spans 16 amino acids. Germline CDR1 reads SGHRS; CDR2 reads YFSETQ. The V gene lost 4 bases and the J gene lost 1 base, with 18 bases spanning the gap. CDR3 region: CASSPPKEGLSYEQYF. The CDR3 DNA sequence: TGCGCCAGCAGCCCCCCGAAGGAGGGCCTTTCCTACGAGCAGTACTTC.

Worth noting for this clone: Other DNA sequences from this sample encode an identical CDR3 as well. The genes are TRBV10-3 and TRBJ1-1, with D perhaps matching TRBD1 (5 bases). The CDR3 spans 14 residues. V was cut by 0 bases and J by 1 base, with 6 bases left in between. Germline values: CDR1 ENHRY, CDR2 SYGVKD. The CDR3 DNA reads TGTGCCATCAGTGAGTCGGGGGGGAACACTGAAGCTTTCTTT. As protein: CAISESGGNTEAFF.

With regard to this clone: Without the conserved terminal phenylalanine or tryptophan, this CDR3 likely stems from a read error. The DNA is left out, because the CDR3 cannot be placed on it with certainty; the CDR3 is given as TCRdb lists it. This chain uses TRBV7-9 with TRBJ1-2. Inclusive of both ends, the CDR3 amounts to 9 amino acids. Germline assignment: CDR1 SEHNR and CDR2 FQNEAQ (reference sequence). CDR3 sequence: CASSLFEVT.

The rearrangement uses TRBV18 and TRBJ2-2, with D maybe TRBD2 (6 bases). The CDR3 runs 16 residues. Germline V gene sequence: CDR1 KGHSH, CDR2 LQKENI. The ends were cut back, 3 bases at V and 4 bases at J, with 15 bases in the middle. CDR3 DNA sequence: TGTGCCAGCTCACCGGCACTATCGGGAGTCACCGGGGAGCTGTTTTTT. Translated, it gives CASSPALSGVTGELFF.

About this clone: This sample includes further DNA sequences coding for the same CDR3. J is TRBJ1-4 and V is TRBV6-5; no clear D. In germline, CDR1 is MNHEY, CDR2 SVGAGI. V was shortened by 8 bases and J by 7 bases, with 8 bases between the two germline ends. This CDR3 is 11 amino acids long. CDR3 protein: CASRAGEKLFF. Written as DNA, the CDR3 is TGTGCCAGCCGAGCGGGTGAAAAACTGTTTTTT.

This rearrangement joins TRBV28 to TRBJ2-1, with a tentative D call TRBD2 (5 bases). V was shortened by 5 bases and J by 0 bases, with 8 bases between the two germline ends. The CDR3 consists of 14 residues. CDR1 MDHEN and CDR2 SYDVKM come from the germline V gene. CDR3 residues: CASSPRGSYNEQFF. The CDR3 DNA reads as TGTGCCAGCAGTCCCCGGGGCTCCTACAATGAGCAGTTCTTC.

This chain joins TRBV5-6 and TRBJ1-1; maybe TRBD1 (5 bases). Germline-derived CDR1 and CDR2 are SGHDT and YYEEEE. The CDR3 length is 13 residues. V was shortened by 1 base and J by 9 bases, with 13 bases between the two germline ends. The DNA for the CDR3 is TGTGCCAGCAGCTTGTGGGGGACGGAGAAAGCTTTCTTT. Protein product: CASSLWGTEKAFF.

The V and J genes are TRBV28 and TRBJ2-7, with D possibly TRBD2 on 6 matching bases. From germline, CDR1 is MDHEN and CDR2 SYDVKM. Trimming removed 6 bases at V and 7 bases at J, with 19 bases between. The CDR3 extends over 14 amino acids. CDR3: CASSLGTRSGEQYF. CDR3 nucleotides: TGTGCCAGCAGCCTTGGGACTCGCTCGGGGGAGCAGTACTTC.

This clone came up once. This chain connects TRBV6-5 to TRBJ2-3; 8 bases map to TRBD2. The CDR3 length is 16 residues. V shed 3 bases and J 4 bases; nucleotides not matched to a gene: 9. Germline V gene lookup returns CDR1 MNHEY and CDR2 SVGAGI. CDR3 sequence: CASSYRAGVGSDTQYF. The CDR3 DNA reads TGTGCCAGCAGTTATAGAGCGGGAGTAGGTTCAGATACGCAGTATTTT.

V usage is TRBV5-1 and J usage is TRBJ1-1; 10 bases match TRBD1. The germline CDR1 and CDR2 sequences are SGHRS and YFSETQ. CDR3 length equals 16 residues. V lost 3 bases to trimming and J lost 3 bases; unmatched junction nucleotides: 8. CDR3 protein: CASSSGTGVWDTEAFF. The CDR3 DNA follows: TGCGCCAGCAGCTCCGGGACAGGGGTCTGGGACACTGAAGCTTTCTTT.

A word on this clone: Additional DNA sequences in this sample encode the identical CDR3. This chain links TRBV20-1 with TRBJ2-3; D not certain. The V end was cut by 6 bases, the J end by 6 bases, with 7 bases between. The CDR3 extends over 10 amino acids. The V gene's germline CDR1 is DFQATT and CDR2 SNEGSKA (reference sequence). CDR3 loop: CSAARDTQYF. DNA for the CDR3: TGCAGTGCCGCCCGTGATACGCAGTATTTT.